These T cell receptor beta chains were read from a single sample in a study of cytomegalovirus exposure and HLA in healthy donors. TCRdb's table, derived via immunoSEQ multiplex PCR, lists solely in-frame clones and lacks some. The sample holds under 90,000 clones, roughly 64% seen once. Specimen: PBMCs. Receptors were obtained from a man aged 40-49 years in good health and CMV-seropositive. The CDR3 runs from the conserved cysteine through the conserved F or W. A D gene is named only where the DNA matches it firmly. The size field is filled for only some rows; it gives once, few, many or a size class.

j_call clone_size d_call v_call cdr3_aa cdr3_nt
TRBJ2-7 NA TRBD2 TRBV13 CASSLGAGVHEQYF TGTGCCAGCAGCTTAGGGGCGGGAGTTCACGAGCAGTACTTC
TRBJ2-1 NA TRBD2 TRBV6-5 CASRQSGSPYNEQFF TGTGCCAGCAGACAAAGCGGGAGTCCCTACAATGAGCAGTTCTTC
TRBJ1-3 NA NA TRBV9 CASSPLQGSGNTIYF TGTGCCAGCAGCCCCCTCCAGGGCTCTGGAAACACCATATATTTT
TRBJ1-5 NA NA TRBV6-4 CASSVSIGSNQPQHF TGTGCCAGCAGTGTCTCGATTGGCAGCAATCAGCCCCAGCATTTT
TRBJ2-1 NA TRBD2 TRBV6-5 CASSYSFSGRKNEQFF TGTGCCAGCAGTTACAGCTTTAGCGGGAGGAAGAATGAGCAGTTCTTC
TRBJ2-5 NA TRBD1 TRBV29-1 CSAMDRGGETQYF TGCAGCGCTATGGACAGGGGTGGAGAGACCCAGTACTTC
TRBJ2-1 few NA TRBV7-8 CASSFRPRDITGPNEQFF TGTGCCAGCAGCTTTCGTCCCAGGGACATTACCGGACCCAATGAGCAGTTCTTC
TRBJ1-6 few NA TRBV7-2 CASSLARSSYNSPLHF TGTGCCAGCAGCTTAGCTCGGAGCTCCTATAATTCACCCCTCCACTTT
TRBJ1-2 NA NA TRBV2 CASSGPPRGYTF TGTGCCAGCAGTGGCCCCCCGAGGGGCTACACCTTC
TRBJ1-4 NA TRBD1 TRBV27 CASSRGQGPNEKLFF TGTGCCAGCAGTAGAGGACAGGGGCCTAATGAAAAACTGTTTTTT
TRBJ1-5 NA NA TRBV7-2 CASSLGGPLSNQPQHF TGTGCCAGCAGCTTAGGGGGCCCTCTCAGCAATCAGCCCCAGCATTTT
TRBJ2-3 few TRBD1 TRBV6-5 CASSPWDSSMTQYF TGTGCCAGCAGCCCTTGGGACAGTTCGATGACGCAGTATTTT
TRBJ1-4 NA NA TRBV6-1 CASTSMRVEKLFF TGTGCCAGCACTTCGATGAGGGTTGAAAAACTGTTTTTT
TRBJ2-1 NA TRBD2 TRBV2 CASSEDLAGAYNEQFF TGTGCCAGCAGTGAAGATCTAGCGGGGGCGTACAATGAGCAGTTCTTC
TRBJ2-5 NA NA TRBV15 CATSRDRQFQETQYF TGTGCCACCAGCAGAGATCGCCAGTTCCAAGAGACCCAGTACTTC
TRBJ1-4 NA NA TRBV5-4 CASSPGSNEKLFF TGTGCCAGCAGCCCGGGATCTAATGAAAAACTGTTTTTT
TRBJ1-1 once TRBD1 TRBV4-3 CANSQEPQGARHTEAFF TGCGCCAACAGCCAAGAACCACAGGGGGCGCGTCACACTGAAGCTTTCTTT
TRBJ2-5 NA NA TRBV2 CASSGTGQETQYF TGTGCCAGCAGTGGAACAGGGCAAGAGACCCAGTACTTC
TRBJ1-2 NA NA TRBV27 CASSLQGNGYTF TGTGCCAGCAGTTTACAGGGGAATGGCTACACCTTC
TRBJ1-4 medium-sized TRBD1 TRBV6-6 CASNHRGLSEKLFF TGTGCCAGCAACCACAGGGGGCTGAGTGAAAAACTGTTTTTT
TRBJ1-1 NA NA TRBV5-1 CASSLSTGLEAFF TGCGCCAGCAGCCTAAGTACAGGGCTTGAAGCTTTCTTT
TRBJ1-6 NA NA TRBV4-1 CASSQEDRRVNSPLHF TGCGCCAGCAGCCAAGAGGATAGACGGGTTAATTCACCCCTCCACTTT
TRBJ1-2 NA NA TRBV30 CAWIPLGQVPNYGYTF TGTGCCTGGATCCCTTTAGGTCAGGTACCTAACTATGGCTACACCTTC
TRBJ2-1 NA NA TRBV6-5 CASSYSRVTEQFF TGTGCCAGCAGTTACTCCAGGGTTACTGAGCAGTTCTTC
TRBJ2-1 once TRBD2 TRBV2 CASTQGLAGINEQFF TGTGCCAGCACCCAGGGACTAGCGGGAATCAATGAGCAGTTCTTC
TRBJ2-1 NA NA TRBV1 CTSSPPPRGEQFF TGCACCAGCAGCCCTCCCCCGCGGGGAGAGCAGTTCTTC
TRBJ2-3 NA NA TRBV5-1 CASSRTSNTDTQYF TGCGCCAGCAGCAGGACATCTAACACAGATACGCAGTATTTT
TRBJ1-4 NA NA TRBV18 CASSPPSRANEKLFF TGTGCCAGCTCACCACCGTCCCGGGCTAATGAAAAACTGTTTTTT
TRBJ1-2 few NA TRBV6-1 CASTQTTYGYTF TGTGCCAGCACCCAGACAACCTATGGCTACACCTTC
TRBJ2-5 NA NA TRBV4-2 CASSQDQGVAGTHWETQYF TGTGCCAGCAGCCAAGATCAAGGGGTGGCGGGAACCCATTGGGAGACCCAGTACTTC
TRBJ1-1 NA TRBD1 TRBV14 CASSHRTGGGGTEAFF TGTGCCAGCAGCCATCGGACAGGGGGAGGGGGCACTGAAGCTTTCTTT
TRBJ1-4 NA TRBD1 TRBV11-2 CASSLGRTGGGEKLFF TGTGCCAGCAGCTTAGGTCGGACAGGGGGGGGTGAAAAACTGTTTTTT
TRBJ1-5 NA NA TRBV29-1 CSVAVGGASNQPQHF TGCAGCGTTGCTGTCGGGGGGGCAAGCAATCAGCCCCAGCATTTT
TRBJ2-5 NA NA TRBV5-4 CASSLKGAPETQYF TGTGCCAGCAGCTTGAAGGGAGCACCAGAGACCCAGTACTTC
TRBJ2-1 NA NA TRBV5-1 CASRPTSSYNEQFF TGCGCCAGCAGGCCAACTAGCTCCTACAATGAGCAGTTCTTC
TRBJ1-1 NA NA TRBV5-1 CASSETENTEAFF TGCGCCAGCAGCGAAACAGAGAACACTGAAGCTTTCTTT
TRBJ1-6 NA NA TRBV5-1 CASSLSGSANSPLHF TGCGCCAGCAGCTTGTCGGGGAGTGCGAATTCACCCCTCCACTTT
TRBJ1-2 NA TRBD1 TRBV13 CASSEGQGTFGYTF TGTGCCAGCAGCGAGGGACAGGGGACTTTCGGCTACACCTTC
TRBJ1-1 NA NA TRBV6-1 CASSESVNTEAFF TGTGCCAGCAGTGAATCGGTGAACACTGAAGCTTTCTTT
TRBJ2-4 NA TRBD2 TRBV2 CASRRLLAGGRGNIQYF TGTGCCAGCCGCAGGTTACTAGCGGGGGGGCGTGGAAACATTCAGTACTTC
TRBJ1-6 few NA TRBV30 CAWRVGQTNSPLHF TGTGCCTGGAGGGTCGGACAGACAAATTCACCCCTCCACTTT
TRBJ1-5 once NA TRBV12-5 CASGSGDSNQPQHF TGTGCTAGTGGGTCCGGAGATAGCAATCAGCCCCAGCATTTT
TRBJ1-1 NA NA TRBV7-9 CASSFGTEAFF TGTGCCAGCAGCTTCGGCACTGAAGCTTTCTTT
TRBJ2-5 NA TRBD1 TRBV5-1 CASSLGTRQGAVETQYF TGCGCCAGCAGCTTGGGAACTCGACAGGGGGCGGTTGAGACCCAGTACTTC
TRBJ2-7 once NA TRBV4-1 CASNGVNSYEQYF TGCGCCAGCAACGGGGTAAACTCCTACGAGCAGTACTTC